Many counts were recorded for the clone carrying this TCR delta chain. This DNA's translation and the protein TCRdb lists, from a much larger clone, do not match at residue 16, likely due to a read error; the protein shown is translated from the DNA. Flow sorting of PBMC yielded separate Vgamma9/Vdelta2+ and Vdelta2-negative gammadelta T cell populations for bulk repertoire analysis. Germline V gene lookup returns CDR1 GEAIGNYY and CDR2 EKD. The CDR3 has 17 amino acids. This sample stems from a study of γδ T cells in repeated Plasmodium falciparum infection. Each sorted gammadelta sample had TRG and TRD chains sequenced. TCRdb called clones from the multiplex PCR reads again using CATT. Among around 50,000 delta-chain clones listed, roughly 1.9% were seen once.

The sample consisted of gamma-delta T cells from blood. The TCR originated in a pool of human donors (malaria-infected and uninfected, not separated). No call exists for the J gene, whereas the V gene is TRDV2; the D call in the table, TRDD3, was not verified against the DNA. CDR3 sequence reads: CACDTVLGAPYTDKLTF. CDR3 coding DNA: TGTGCCTGTGACACCGTACTGGGGGCCCCGTACACCGATAAACTCACCTTT.